What follows describes a single TCR beta chain. The data belong to a study of blood T cell repertoires in COVID-19. Assay: immunoSEQ multiplex PCR; the TCRdb copy retains only in-frame clones and omits some. The table records approximately 130,000 clones, over 80% of them present only once. Sequencing used PBMCs or T cells enriched from blood (not recorded which). This clonotype was obtained from a man younger than 45 who had recovered from COVID-19.

In nucleotides, the CDR3 is TGCGCCAGCAGCCAAGATCGGGGGAAGGGGGCTCGGGGCAATCAGCCCCAGCATTTT. As protein: CASSQDRGKGARGNQPQHF. This sequence joins TRBV4-1 and TRBJ1-5; 7 bases align to TRBD1. This CDR3 comprises 19 residues. The trim removed 0 bases at V and 2 bases at J, leaving 13 bases unmatched. Germline CDR1 and CDR2: MGHRA and YSYEKL.